These 26 T cell receptor beta chains were sequenced from one sample in a study of T cell responses to AZD1222 COVID-19 vaccine. The table came from immunoSEQ multiplex PCR; TCRdb's copy has only in-frame clones and leaves some out. The sample comprises roughly 100,000 clones, 93% of which are singletons, and about 5% rests with the top ten. This specimen consisted of peripheral blood, obtained on day 0 of AZD1222 vaccination. The source is an adult in good health.

The V and J genes are TRBV13 and TRBJ2-7; 9 bases are shared with TRBD2. The CDR3 sequence is 15 residues long. CDR1 and CDR2 from the germline V gene are PRHDT and FYEKMQ (reference sequence). With 1 base clipped from V and 7 bases from J, the junction kept 8 bases outside the gene matches. This CDR3 reads CASSLVGGRVQEQYF. The DNA of the CDR3 is TGTGCCAGCAGCTTAGTGGGCGGGAGGGTCCAGGAGCAGTACTTC. The whole variable domain, remainder taken from reference TRBV13 and TRBJ2-7, is AAGVIQSPRHLIKEKRETATLKCYPIPRHDTVYWYQQGPGQDPQFLISFYEKMQSDKGSIPDRFSAQQFSDYHSELNMSSLELGDSALYFCASSLVGGRVQEQYFGPGTRLTVT.

The rearrangement links TRBV11-3 to TRBJ2-6; D remains unclear. The CDR3 is made up of 16 amino acids. V was clipped by 5 bases and J by 0 bases, with 11 bases between them. Germline-derived CDR1 and CDR2 are SGHNT and YENEEA. In DNA form, the CDR3 reads TGTGCCAGCAGCCCACGTACAGCCTCTGGGGCCAACGTCCTGACTTTC. This translates into CASSPRTASGANVLTF.

This chain's CDR3 is CTAVANTEAFF. As DNA, the CDR3 is TGCACCGCGGTCGCGAACACTGAAGCTTTCTTT. The chain recombines TRBV20-1 with TRBJ1-1; unclear D gene. CDR3 length: 11 amino acids. Germline V lookup: CDR1 DFQATT, CDR2 SNEGSKA (reference sequence).

This clone occurred once. This chain uses TRBV11-3 with TRBJ2-5, with D unclear. The V and J ends lost 5 bases and 2 bases respectively, with 15 bases between them. CDR1 and CDR2 (germline): SGHNT, YENEEA. CDR3 length: 15 residues. CDR3: CASSAGDGPQETQYF. CDR3 DNA: TGTGCCAGCAGCGCCGGTGACGGGCCTCAAGAGACCCAGTACTTC.

This chain connects TRBV19 to TRBJ2-7; the D gene could be TRBD1 or TRBD2 (5 bases each). Trimming pared 5 bases from V and 6 bases from J, leaving 20 bases between. The CDR3 contains 15 residues. Germline CDR1 reads LNHDA; CDR2 reads SQIVND (reference sequence). The CDR3, as DNA: TGTGCCAGTAGTGTTACCGGGACCCCCCCCATCGAGCAGTACTTC. Amino acid sequence: CASSVTGTPPIEQYF.

Regarding this clone: The sample holds other DNA sequences that translate to the same CDR3. The chain has TRBV5-6 and TRBJ1-1; tentatively, D is TRBD1 (5 bases). The CDR3 sequence is 13 residues long. The V end lost 4 bases, the J end lost 1 base, and 8 bases lay between the germline ends. The V gene's germline CDR1 is SGHDT and CDR2 YYEEEE. DNA for the CDR3: TGTGCCAGCAGCCTGGGACCGAACACTGAAGCTTTCTTT. Its protein product is CASSLGPNTEAFF.

The genes are TRBV30 and TRBJ2-1; D call uncertain. The CDR3 loop spans 13 amino acids. Trimming left V 4 bases short and J 4 bases short, with 11 bases between. Germline values: CDR1 GTSNPN, CDR2 SVGIG (reference sequence). The CDR3 sequence: CAWTRASYNEQFF. Here the CDR3 DNA reads TGTGCCTGGACTCGCGCTAGTTACAATGAGCAGTTCTTC.

This clone was seen more than once but under ten times. V gene TRBV7-3 combines with J gene TRBJ2-1; D might be TRBD1 (5 bases). Deletions cut 5 bases from V and 4 bases from J, with 15 bases between. This CDR3 region has 15 residues. CDR1 is SGHTA, CDR2 FQGTGA, per germline. CDR3 sequence reads: CASSLGASYYNEQFF. DNA of the CDR3: TGTGCCAGCAGCCTTGGGGCTAGTTATTACAATGAGCAGTTCTTC.

In nucleotides, the CDR3 is TGTGCCAGCGCACGAGGGTCCATAGAAAGCCCCCCCTACTTC. Residues: CASARGSIESPPYF. This chain uses TRBV11-3 with TRBJ2-5; tentative D call: TRBD2 (5 bases). Germline values: CDR1 SGHNT, CDR2 YENEEA. The ends were cut back, 8 bases at V and 14 bases at J, with 27 bases in the middle. The CDR3 runs to 14 residues.

V and J are TRBV9 and TRBJ2-1, with 9 bases lining up with TRBD1. Germline CDR1 reads SGDLS; CDR2 reads YYNGEE. Trimming took 0 bases from V and 8 from J; bases not matched to a gene: 6. The CDR3 sequence is 15 residues long. The CDR3 loop is CASSVGGTGTDEQFF. The CDR3 DNA is TGTGCCAGCAGCGTAGGAGGGACAGGGACTGATGAGCAGTTCTTC.

The V call is TRBV5-5, the J call TRBJ2-7; 7 bases are a match to TRBD2. CDR1 SGHKS and CDR2 YYEKEE come from the germline V gene (reference sequence). Germline trimming cut 1 base from V and 0 bases from J; bases unmatched to any gene: 4. There are 15 residues in the CDR3. The CDR3 sequence is CASSLLGGSSYEQYF. CDR3 nucleotide sequence: TGTGCCAGCAGCTTGTTGGGCGGGAGCTCCTACGAGCAGTACTTC.

J is TRBJ2-5 and V is TRBV2, with D possibly being TRBD1 (6 bases). CDR3 length equals 15 residues. The germline V gene encodes CDR1 SNHLY and CDR2 FYNNEI. Between the trimmed V and J ends, which lost 4 bases and 2 bases, there was a span of 14 bases. CDR3 sequence (DNA): TGTGCCAGCAGTGGGGGGCGAGGACAGCAAGAGACCCAGTACTTC. It yields the protein CASSGGRGQQETQYF.

CDR3 coding DNA: TGCAGCGTTGGGGACCTTGATCAGCCCCAGCATTTT. Its protein product is CSVGDLDQPQHF. V and J are TRBV29-1 and TRBJ1-5, with D perhaps TRBD1 (5 bases). CDR3 length: 12 amino acids. Per germline, CDR1 SQVTM and CDR2 ANQGSEA. V gave up 4 bases and J gave up 5 bases, with 9 bases separating them.

The V call is TRBV19, the J call TRBJ1-5; D may be TRBD1 (6 bases). CDR1 is LNHDA, CDR2 SQIVND, per germline (reference sequence). The CDR3 is 14 residues long. Trimming took off 0 bases at V and 10 bases at J, with 13 bases between the two ends. The CDR3 protein is CASSIDSSDSPQHF. The CDR3, as DNA: TGTGCCAGTAGTATAGATTCCTCGGACAGTCCCCAGCATTTT. The full variable domain, in which reference TRBV19 and TRBJ1-5 provide the parts outside the CDR3, is DGGITQSPKYLFRKEGQNVTLSCEQNLNHDAMYWYRQDPGQGLRLIYYSQIVNDFQKGDIAEGYSVSREKKESFPLTVTSAQKNPTAFYLCASSIDSSDSPQHFGDGTRLSIL.

This chain connects TRBV5-6 to TRBJ2-1, with 9 bases lining up with TRBD2. In germline, CDR1 is SGHDT, CDR2 YYEEEE. V shed 1 base, J shed 5 bases, and the junction held 10 bases outside the gene matches. This CDR3 comprises 17 residues. The CDR3 DNA follows: TGTGCCAGCAGCTTGAGGTGGGCGGGAGGGCTGAACAATGAGCAGTTCTTC. It is translated as CASSLRWAGGLNNEQFF.

The V gene is TRBV18, the J gene TRBJ2-7; 8 bases match TRBD2. Germline CDR1 is KGHSH and CDR2 is LQKENI. Trimming removed 0 bases from V and 3 bases from J; junction bases left unmatched: 7. This CDR3 spans 16 amino acids. CDR3 coding DNA: TGTGCCAGCTCACCACCCCTAGGGCTAGCGGGCTACGAGCAGTACTTC. This gives the protein CASSPPLGLAGYEQYF.

The CDR3 DNA sequence: TGTGCCAGTAGTGCCTTAGCCTCCGCTAAGCGGGAGGCCTACGAGCAGTACTTC. This sequence encodes CASSALASAKREAYEQYF. V is TRBV19 and J is TRBJ2-7, with 9 bases aligning to TRBD2. This CDR3 has 18 amino acids. Germline lookup yields CDR1 LNHDA and CDR2 SQIVND (reference sequence). Trimming took 5 bases from V and 2 from J; bases not matched to a gene: 16.

V and J are TRBV5-1 and TRBJ2-1, with TRBD2 identical over 10 bases. Trimming at V came to 2 bases and at J to 8 bases, leaving 4 bases not matched to a gene. CDR1 SGHRS and CDR2 YFSETQ come from the germline V gene. The CDR3 runs 14 residues. CDR3: CASSFTSGVYEQFF. DNA for the CDR3: TGCGCCAGCAGCTTTACTAGCGGGGTCTATGAGCAGTTCTTC. Full variable domain (outside the CDR3, taken from reference TRBV5-1 and TRBJ2-1): KAGVTQTPRYLIKTRGQQVTLSCSPISGHRSVSWYQQTPGQGLQFLFEYFSETQRNKGNFPGRFSGRQFSNSRSEMNVSTLELGDSALYLCASSFTSGVYEQFFGPGTRLTVL.

This chain joins TRBV21-1 and TRBJ1-5; TRBD1 is the table's D call, not checked against the DNA. TRBV21-1 is a pseudogene segment. The CDR3 covers 19 residues. This CDR3 reads CASSSTSGGYRASDSPQHF. CDR3 nucleotide sequence: TGTGCCAGCAGCTCCACCTCTGGGGGCTACAGGGCGAGTGATTCGCCCCAGCATTTT.

The genes are TRBV12-3 or TRBV12-4 and TRBJ1-1, with 7 bases that match TRBD1. CDR3 length: 13 residues. J gave up 0 bases and V 10 bases, and 5 bases lay outside the gene matches. CDR3 residues: CATVDRMNTEAFF. CDR3 coding DNA: TGTGCCACCGTGGACAGGATGAACACTGAAGCTTTCTTT.

The chain has TRBV5-1 and TRBJ1-2, with TRBD1 as a possible D gene (5 bases). This CDR3 is 13 amino acids long. Germline CDR1 SGHRS, CDR2 YFSETQ. The V and J ends lost 3 bases and 6 bases respectively, with 12 bases between them. The CDR3 loop reads CASSSGEVDGYTF. The DNA of the CDR3 is TGCGCCAGCAGCTCGGGGGAAGTGGATGGCTACACCTTC.

This clone has a single count. The chain combines TRBV14 with TRBJ2-2; D may correspond to TRBD1 or TRBD2 (5 bases each). Germline lookup yields CDR1 SGHDN and CDR2 FVKESK. The CDR3 runs 16 residues. The V and J ends lost 4 bases and 3 bases respectively, with 15 bases between them. This chain's CDR3 is CASSPLGALDTGELFF. CDR3 DNA sequence: TGTGCCAGCAGCCCCCTCGGGGCGTTGGACACCGGGGAGCTGTTTTTT. Based on the CDR3 plus reference TRBV14 and TRBJ2-2, the full variable domain is EAGVTQFPSHSVIEKGQTVTLRCDPISGHDNLYWYRRVMGKEIKFLLHFVKESKQDESGMPNNRFLAERTGGTYSTLKVQPAELEDSGVYFCASSPLGALDTGELFFGEGSRLTVL.

This sequence joins TRBV6-5 and TRBJ1-1, with 7 positions matching TRBD1. The CDR3 has 14 amino acids. J gave up 4 bases and V 6 bases, and 8 bases lay outside the gene matches. CDR1 is MNHEY and CDR2 is SVGAGI in the germline V gene. The CDR3 region is CASSTTGEGTEAFF. The DNA for the CDR3 is TGTGCCAGCAGCACAACAGGGGAGGGCACTGAAGCTTTCTTT.

This chain connects TRBV21-1 to TRBJ1-1. TRBV21-1 corresponds to a pseudogene. The CDR3 consists of 14 residues. CDR3 sequence: CASSKANENTEAFF. CDR3 in DNA: TGTGCCAGCAGCAAAGCCAACGAGAACACTGAAGCTTTCTTT.

This rearrangement joins TRBV13 to TRBJ2-3; TRBD2 matches at 13 bases. V shed 1 base and J 3 bases; nucleotides not matched to a gene: 10. The CDR3 covers 19 residues. The germline V gene encodes CDR1 PRHDT and CDR2 FYEKMQ (reference sequence). CDR3 region: CASSLESRLAGGGTDTQYF. CDR3 bases: TGTGCCAGCAGCTTAGAGTCGAGACTAGCGGGAGGAGGGACAGATACGCAGTATTTT.

V usage is TRBV6-5 and J usage is TRBJ1-5; D is undetermined. The germline V gene has CDR1 MNHEY and CDR2 SVGAGI. V gave up 4 bases and J gave up 3 bases, with 7 bases separating them. This CDR3 region has 13 residues. CDR3 residues: CASSSTLNQPQHF. CDR3 coding DNA: TGTGCCAGCAGTTCTACCCTCAATCAGCCCCAGCATTTT.